Listed below are T cell receptor beta chains from one sample, sequenced in a study of glioma-infiltrating T cells. TCRdb re-derived calls from the multiplex PCR reads in MiXCR, one entry per CDR3 protein. The data hold more than 85,000 distinct CDR3 sequences, with around a quarter observed a single time. What was sequenced was glioma tissue, nonneoplastic brain tissue, or PBMCs (not recorded which). The receptors come from a human donor with low-grade glioma or glioblastoma, undergoing nonglioma brain surgery, or in good health (not recorded which). Each CDR3 is given with its conserved first and last residue. The D gene is left open where the match is weak.

V gene: TRBV7-6; D gene: TRBD1; CDR3 length: 15; J gene: TRBJ2-1; CDR3 protein: CASTYGTGGSNEQFF
V gene: TRBV15; D gene: -; CDR3 length: 16; J gene: TRBJ2-7; CDR3 protein: CATSRGWGGANYEQYF
V gene: TRBV27; D gene: TRBD2; CDR3 length: 15; J gene: TRBJ2-7; CDR3 protein: CASSLVQGGGYEQYF
V gene: TRBV12-5; D gene: -; CDR3 length: 13; J gene: TRBJ2-7; CDR3 protein: CASGFTPTYEQYF
V gene: TRBV19; D gene: TRBD1; CDR3 length: 13; J gene: TRBJ1-2; CDR3 protein: CASSMTGRSGYTF
V gene: TRBV9; D gene: TRBD2; CDR3 length: 14; J gene: TRBJ2-1; CDR3 protein: CASSERGGYNEQFF
V gene: TRBV6-1; D gene: -; CDR3 length: 16; J gene: TRBJ2-7; CDR3 protein: CASSETLGASSYEQYF
V gene: TRBV20-1; D gene: TRBD1; CDR3 length: 15; J gene: TRBJ2-7; CDR3 protein: CRARDRDRNPYEQYF
V gene: TRBV7-2; D gene: -; CDR3 length: 12; J gene: TRBJ1-4; CDR3 protein: CASTLGGEKLFF
V gene: TRBV7-9; D gene: -; CDR3 length: 12; J gene: TRBJ2-3; CDR3 protein: CASSWTADTQYF